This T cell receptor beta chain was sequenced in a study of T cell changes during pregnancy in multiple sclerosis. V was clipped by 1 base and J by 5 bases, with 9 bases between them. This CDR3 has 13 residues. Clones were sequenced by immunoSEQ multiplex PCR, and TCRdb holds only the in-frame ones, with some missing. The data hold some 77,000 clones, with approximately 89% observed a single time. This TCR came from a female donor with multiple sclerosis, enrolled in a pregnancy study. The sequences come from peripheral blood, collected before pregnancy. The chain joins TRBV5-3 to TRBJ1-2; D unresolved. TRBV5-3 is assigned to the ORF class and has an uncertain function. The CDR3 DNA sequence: TGTGCCAGAAGCTTGCCAGAATCTTATGGCTACACCTTC. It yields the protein CARSLPESYGYTF.